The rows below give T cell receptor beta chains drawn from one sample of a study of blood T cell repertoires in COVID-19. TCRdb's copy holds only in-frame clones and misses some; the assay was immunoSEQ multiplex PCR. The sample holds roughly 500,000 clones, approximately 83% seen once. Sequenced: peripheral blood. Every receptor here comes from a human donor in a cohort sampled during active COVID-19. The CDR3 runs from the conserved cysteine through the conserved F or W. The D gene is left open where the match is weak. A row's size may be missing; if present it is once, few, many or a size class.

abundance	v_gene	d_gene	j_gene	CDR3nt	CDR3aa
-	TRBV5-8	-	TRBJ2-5	TGTGCCAGCAGCTTGGGGGCAGGGCCTGGGACCCAGTACTTC	CASSLGAGPGTQYF
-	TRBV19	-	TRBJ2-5	TGTGCCAGTAGTATCGGGCCAACTAGTGGGGAGACCCAGTACTTC	CASSIGPTSGETQYF
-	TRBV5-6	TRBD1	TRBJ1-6	TGTGCCAGCACCGAGACAGGGCTTGGGGCACCCCTCCACTTT	CASTETGLGAPLHF
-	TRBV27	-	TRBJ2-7	TGTGCCAGCAGTTTATCCGGGTTTGCCTACGAGCAGTACTTC	CASSLSGFAYEQYF
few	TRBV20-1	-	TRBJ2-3	TGCAGTGCTAGCGGCACAGATACGCAGTATTTT	CSASGTDTQYF
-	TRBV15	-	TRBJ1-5	TGTGCCACCAGCATCGGGGACAATCAGCCCCAGCATTTT	CATSIGDNQPQHF
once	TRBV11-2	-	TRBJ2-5	TGTGCCAGCAGCTTAGCTGGGAGACAAGATTTCCAAGAGACCCAGTACTTC	CASSLAGRQDFQETQYF
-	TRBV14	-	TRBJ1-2	TGTGCCAGCAGCCAAGCAAGGGGTCAGGGCTACACCTTC	CASSQARGQGYTF
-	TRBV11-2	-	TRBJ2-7	TGTGCCAGCAGCTTATGGGGCAACTCCTACGAGCAGTACTTC	CASSLWGNSYEQYF
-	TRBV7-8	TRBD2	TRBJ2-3	TGTGCCAGCAGCTTAATACTAGCGGGAGGCCCTACGCAGTATTTT	CASSLILAGGPTQYF
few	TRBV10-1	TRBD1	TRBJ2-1	TGCGCCAGCAGCCAACAGGGGCCCCCGGACAATGAGCAGTTCTTC	CASSQQGPPDNEQFF
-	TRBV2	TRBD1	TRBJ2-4	TGTGCCAGCAGTGAAACGACAGGGCCAAACATTCAGTACTTC	CASSETTGPNIQYF
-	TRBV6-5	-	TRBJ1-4	TGTGCCAGCAGTTACGGACAGACAACTAATGAAAAACTGTTTTTT	CASSYGQTTNEKLFF
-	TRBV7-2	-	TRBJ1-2	TGTGCCAGCACCTTGGGCCGGAACTATGGCTACACCTTC	CASTLGRNYGYTF
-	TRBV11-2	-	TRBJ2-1	TGTGCCAGCAGCTTAGGGGCGGGCTTCTCCTACAATGAGCAGTTCTTC	CASSLGAGFSYNEQFF
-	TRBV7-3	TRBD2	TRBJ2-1	TGTGCCAGCAGCCTGCGGACTAGCGGCTTGAATGAGCAGTTCTTC	CASSLRTSGLNEQFF
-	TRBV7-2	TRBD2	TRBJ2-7	TGTGCCAGCAGCTTAGGGACTAGCGGGGTCTACGAGCAGTACTTC	CASSLGTSGVYEQYF
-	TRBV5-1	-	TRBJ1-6	TGCGCCAGCAGCGGAGACGGAAATTCACCCCTCCACTTT	CASSGDGNSPLHF
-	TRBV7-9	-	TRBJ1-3	TGTGCCAGCAGCTTAGTCTTCGGACAGTCGAACAGGGATGGAAACACCATATATTTT	CASSLVFGQSNRDGNTIYF
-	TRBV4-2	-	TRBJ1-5	TGTGCCAGCAGCCAACCCGGGTCCCGTGGGGCGGATCAGCCCCAGCATTTT	CASSQPGSRGADQPQHF
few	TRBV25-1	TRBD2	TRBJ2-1	TGTGCCAGCAGCTCGTCCGACAGCGGGGTAAGTGAGCAGTTCTTC	CASSSSDSGVSEQFF
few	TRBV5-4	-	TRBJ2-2	TGTGCCAGCAGCTCAACACTAGCTGCGAACACCGGGGAGCTGTTTTTT	CASSSTLAANTGELFF
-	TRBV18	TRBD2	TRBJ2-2	TGTGCCAGCTCACCGCTTCGACTAGCGGGAGGAACTGGGGCCGGGGAGCTGTTTTTT	CASSPLRLAGGTGAGELFF
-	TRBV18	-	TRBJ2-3	TGTGCCAGCTCACCGCTATCGAGCCCTGCTAGCACAGATACGCAGTATTTT	CASSPLSSPASTDTQYF
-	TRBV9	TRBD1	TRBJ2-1	TGTGCCAGCCAGGGGGCTAACTACAATGAGCAGTTCTTC	CASQGANYNEQFF
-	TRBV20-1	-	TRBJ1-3	TGCAGTGCTAGTCGGTTATCGTCCCCTGGAAACACCATATATTTT	CSASRLSSPGNTIYF
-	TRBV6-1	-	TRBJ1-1	TGTGCCAGCAGTGAAGCGCGGAGCACTGAAGCTTTCTTT	CASSEARSTEAFF
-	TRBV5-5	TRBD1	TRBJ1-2	TGTGCCAGCAGCCGGACTGGACCGGGACAGGGTAACTATGGCTACACCTTC	CASSRTGPGQGNYGYTF
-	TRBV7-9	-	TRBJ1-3	TGTGCCAGCAGCTCAGCAGGGAGGGAGGGAAACACCATATATTTT	CASSSAGREGNTIYF
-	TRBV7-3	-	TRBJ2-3	TGTGCCAGCAGCTCAAGGGGCGGGGATAGCACAGATACGCAGTATTTT	CASSSRGGDSTDTQYF
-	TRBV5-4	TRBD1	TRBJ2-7	TGTGCCAGCAGCCCTCCGGGACAGGGGTCCACCTACGAGCAGTACTTC	CASSPPGQGSTYEQYF
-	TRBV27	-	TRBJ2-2	TGTGCCAGCAGTCCCTCGACGTGGGGAGGCACCGGGGAGCTGTTTTTT	CASSPSTWGGTGELFF
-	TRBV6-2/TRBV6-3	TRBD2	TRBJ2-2	TGTGCCAGCAGTTACGGTCTAGCGGGACCAGGAGGGGAGCTGTTTTTT	CASSYGLAGPGGELFF
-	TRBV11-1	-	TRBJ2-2	TGTGCCAGCAGCTTAGTAGTAGGGGTCGGGGAGCTGTTTTTT	CASSLVVGVGELFF
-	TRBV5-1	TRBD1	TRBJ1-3	TGCGCCAGCAGCCTAGCCGGGACAGGTTTTGGAAACACCATATATTTT	CASSLAGTGFGNTIYF
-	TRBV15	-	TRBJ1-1	TGTGCCACCAGCAGAGCCGGGTCTCACACTGAAGCTTTCTTT	CATSRAGSHTEAFF
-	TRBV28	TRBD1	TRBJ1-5	TGTGCCAGCAGCTGGGGGGACAGGGGGAATCAGCCCCAGCATTTT	CASSWGDRGNQPQHF
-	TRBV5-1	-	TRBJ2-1	TGCGCCAGCAGCCCCCGAGCGTACAATGAGCAGTTCTTC	CASSPRAYNEQFF
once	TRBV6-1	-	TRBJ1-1	TGTGCCAGCAGTGAAGCGCGGGGGACTGAAGCTTTCTTT	CASSEARGTEAFF
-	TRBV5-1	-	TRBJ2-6	TGCGCCAGCAGCTTGGCGGGGTACGGGGCCAACGTCCTGACTTTC	CASSLAGYGANVLTF
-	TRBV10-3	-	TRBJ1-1	TGTGCCATCAGTAGGGGCACTGAAGCTTTCTTT	CAISRGTEAFF
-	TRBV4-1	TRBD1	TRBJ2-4	TGCGCCAGCAGCCATCCCCCGGGACAGGGGTTTGTCAAAAACATTCAGTACTTC	CASSHPPGQGFVKNIQYF
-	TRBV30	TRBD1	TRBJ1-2	TGTGCCTGGAGTGTACCCACAGGGGATCCCTCAGGCTACACCTTC	CAWSVPTGDPSGYTF
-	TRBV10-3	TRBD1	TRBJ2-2	TGTGCCACCAGAGGACAGGGGATGGCCGGGGAGCTGTTTTTT	CATRGQGMAGELFF
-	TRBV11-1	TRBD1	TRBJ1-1	TGTGCCAGCAGCTCCCCAGGGACAGGGGGTGCCACTGAAGCTTTCTTT	CASSSPGTGGATEAFF
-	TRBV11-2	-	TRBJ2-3	TGTGCCAGCAGCTTCGTCAGCGGACCAGATACGCAGTATTTT	CASSFVSGPDTQYF
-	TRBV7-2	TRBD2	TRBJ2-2	TGTGCCAGCAGCTTCGACCTTCGCGGGAGGCACACCGGGGAGCTGTTTTTT	CASSFDLRGRHTGELFF
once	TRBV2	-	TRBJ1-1	TGTGCCAGCAGTCTGGACAGCCCCTTGGCCTTCTTT	CASSLDSPLAFF
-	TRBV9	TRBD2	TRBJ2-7	TGTGCCAGCAGCGTACTCTCAGGACTAGCGGGAGGGCCGTACGAGCAGTACTTC	CASSVLSGLAGGPYEQYF
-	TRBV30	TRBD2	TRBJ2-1	TGTGCCTGGAGTGTGCAACTAGCGGGTTACAATGAGCAGTTCTTC	CAWSVQLAGYNEQFF
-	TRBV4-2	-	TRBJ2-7	TGTGCCAGCAGCCAACAATCCCAACGGGGACTCACCTACGAGCAGTACTTC	CASSQQSQRGLTYEQYF
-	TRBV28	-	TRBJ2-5	TGTGCTACGCATAGGAGGGACGAGGGAGAGACCCAGTACTTC	CATHRRDEGETQYF
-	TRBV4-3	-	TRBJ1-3	TGCGCGTCGGGGGGATCAGATGGAAACACCATATATTTT	CASGGSDGNTIYF
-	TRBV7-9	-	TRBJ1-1	TGTGCCAGCAGCTGGACCCTAAGGGAGGTGACTGAAGCTTTCTTT	CASSWTLREVTEAFF